The present entry profiles one T cell receptor (beta chain) with its context. Here immunoSEQ multiplex PCR was the method, and the copy in TCRdb shows in-frame clones only, minus some. The table has more than 50,000 clones, 86% seen once. This record comes from a study of a mutant IDH1 vaccine in newly diagnosed glioma. As for the study in general: Earlier therapy was either radiotherapy, temozolomide, or both, and most got both.

Trimming stripped 4 bases from V and 7 bases from J, with 14 bases between. CDR1 is SGHDT, CDR2 YYEEEE, per germline. The CDR3 is 13 residues long. Noted time point: baseline, week 1 (first vaccination visit). Indicated treatment: pre-vaccination baseline after standard-of-care therapy. Each of the donors came in with new WHO grade 3 or 4 astrocytomas that were IDH1-mutant and ATRX-lost. The material sequenced was PBMCs, taken from a glioma patient treated with radiotherapy, temozolomide or both. The clonotype comes from a young man with glioma. V usage is TRBV5-6 and J usage is TRBJ1-1; the D gene is possibly TRBD1 (5 bases). The CDR3: CASSLGGRIEAFF. Written as DNA, the CDR3 is TGTGCCAGCAGCCTCGGGGGACGTATTGAAGCTTTCTTT.